This T cell receptor beta chain was sequenced for a study of T cells in Graves' hyperthyroidism and ophthalmopathy. Findings and caveats of the study: In the blood, most expanded thyroid clonotypes above 0.001 appeared as well. Ophthalmopathy, as predicted by the model, came a median roughly 6.5 months after the prediction.

In the case of this clonotype: The antigen remains unidentified.

Trimming left V 1 base short and J 2 bases short, with 8 bases between. The germline V gene encodes CDR1 KGHDR and CDR2 SFDVKD. There are 16 residues in the CDR3. Uncontrolled infection, other autoimmune disease, pregnancy or lactation barred patients from enrollment. Clinical symptoms, serum thyroxine, TRAb, thyroid ultrasound and orbital computed tomography informed diagnoses. RNA transcripts provided the source from which TCR beta CDR3 regions were amplified. When the TCR CDR3 underwent first-round RT-PCR, the HTBI primer set was used. One entry per CDR3 protein results from TCRdb running MiXCR on the multiplex PCR reads. The repertoire has 450,000 to 700,000 distinct CDR3 sequences, around 42% of them found once; the top ten carry 15% to 20%.

This chain uses TRBV24-1 with TRBJ2-6; D remains unclear. The specimen was peripheral blood or thyroid tissue (not recorded which). The clonotype originates from an adult woman with Graves' disease, either hyperthyroidism or ophthalmopathy (not recorded which). CDR3 nucleotides: TGTGCCACCAGTGATTTTCGGGCGACTGGGGCCAACGTCCTGACTTTC. Translated: CATSDFRATGANVLTF.